This TCR beta chain was captured by sequencing in a study of human T cells and chemical hapten exposure (dated by TCRdb to about 2021). Looking at the study overall: For sensitization, 2% DPC in acetone was applied to a 2 cm by 2 cm area of upper inner arm skin. Throughout the roughly 23-week study period, patients were also given weekly therapeutic DPC doses on the scalp. In alopecia patients, the study followed how the peripheral blood TCR repertoire changed in vivo over primary and secondary sensitization to diphenylcyclopropenone (DPC), a hapten. The libraries were sequenced as a pool, and the TCR yield per sample differed mostly because of small variations in library volumes within the pool. Blood was sampled from patients pre-sensitization (week 0) and at 2, 6 and about 24 weeks after DPC sensitization. The mostly female patient cohort included alopecia areata with under or over 50% scalp involvement, alopecia totalis and alopecia universalis. For TCR sequencing, blood came from over 25 alopecia patients at anywhere from one to four time points (pre-sensitization, 2, 6 and 24 weeks). Patch testing on the upper back used Finn chambers containing 0.01% DPC, with scoring done after 6 days according to International Contact Dermatitis Research Group standards. The full study reports these points: Compared with pre-sensitization or healthy control sets, expanded TCRs formed significantly more large CDR3 similarity clusters, which is consistent with antigen-driven responses. Because every patient had alopecia, a presumed autoimmune disease, the patients' immune response might differ from that of healthy individuals. Patch test score correlated positively with the number of PT1 expanded TCRs, reaching significance at thresholds 8, 16 and 32 but not at 4. DPC sensitization did not change how many TCRs were above 1 in 1000 frequency, and no evidence was found of alterations in global repertoire structure. Repeated subsampling changed both the strength of the expansion versus patch-test correlation and the threshold at which that correlation became significant.

The protocol used for the library was RACE. Sequencing used a NextSeq 500. During library preparation, unique molecular identifiers were attached to individual cDNA molecules so that TCRs could be counted quantitatively and reproducibly. From each blood RNA sample, both TCR alpha and TCR beta chains were sequenced. The published analysis was carried out like this. The median number of TCRs per sample was over 85,000, ranging from about 23,224 to 750,000. V, J and CDR3 annotation of the TCR reads was carried out using the Decombinator software suite. For the PS versus PT1 abundance plots, all samples were subsampled to the same number of TCRs (28,000). Expanded TCRs were defined as absent before sensitization and observed at least eight times at the 2-week time point. The public reads were reanalyzed by TCRdb: fastp trimming at Q25, MiXCR alignment, in-frame beta chains only. Each entry is one CDR3 protein sequence, shown with its most common DNA and genes. TCRdb, not the authors, supplied the V and J calls. The sample includes 50,000 to 80,000 distinct CDR3 sequences, with 9.5% to 11% observed a single time. In total, the top ten clones hold approximately 2.2% of the sample.

The time point label, read with the paper, signifies: patch test 3, about 24 weeks after DPC sensitization. The sample's treatment or condition label is to be understood as: therapeutic diphenylcyclopropenone sensitization with weekly scalp DPC. At every patch-test visit, the blood draw took place before the patch test was put on. Patients were eligible if aged 18 to 70, diagnosed with alopecia and judged suitable for DPC therapy, and pregnant patients were excluded. Total RNA was extracted from unfractionated whole blood that had been collected in Tempus Blood RNA tubes. The germline V gene (reference sequence) sets CDR1 to SEHNR and CDR2 to FQNEAQ. The CDR3 covers 15 residues, taking in both the cysteine and the phenylalanine. Only the CDR3 portion is preserved as DNA: 45 bases, with reading frame beginning at the first base. At the junction V is shortened by 2 bases and J by 0 bases, with 11 bases in between.

Note on this clonotype: The specificity of this receptor is unknown. No much larger clone is present one base from it, and per-base qualities are unavailable.

The V and J genes are TRBV7-9 and TRBJ2-7, with TRBD2 tentatively as D gene (6 bases match). This sequence originates from a woman aged 25-40 years with alopecia areata. Some clones in this sample may be carry-over from other donors' samples. This specimen consisted of whole blood, obtained in connection with sensitization to the hapten diphenylcyclopropenone (DPC). The CDR3 sequence is CASSLYQRASYEQYF. In nucleotides, the sequence is TGTGCCAGCAGCTTATACCAGCGGGCCTCCTACGAGCAGTACTTC. The full variable domain, completed from the reference TRBV7-9 and TRBJ2-7 proteins outside the CDR3, reads DTGVSQNPRHKITKRGQNVTFRCDPISEHNRLYWYRQTLGQGPEFLTYFQNEAQLEKSRLLSDRFSAERPKGSFSTLEIQRTEQGDSAMYLCASSLYQRASYEQYFGPGTRLTVT.